Here is one TCR beta chain with its context. Its cognate antigen has yet to be identified. This entry belongs to a study of monozygotic twins with inflammatory bowel disease (dated by TCRdb to between 2018 and 2020). About the study as a whole: In total, 30 or so monozygotic twin pairs made up the full study: 19 Danish pairs, all IBD-discordant, plus nine German pairs, of which four were IBD-concordant and five were IBD-discordant. The search for disease-associated traits relied mainly on comparing, within discordant pairs, IBD patients with their genetically identical healthy co-twins. Each individual had, on average, about 151 000 unique TCRalpha sequences and 181 000 unique TCRbeta sequences available for analysis.

From each donor, an approximately 2.5 ml peripheral blood sample was collected into PAXgene tubes and kept at -80 degrees C. Total RNA was isolated from whole blood with the PAXgene blood miRNA kit on an automated QIAcube, without T cell sorting. Peripheral blood from monozygotic twin pairs concordant or discordant for inflammatory bowel disease was subjected to deep TCRalpha and TCRbeta repertoire profiling with unique molecular barcoding. Smoking habits were recorded for all twin pairs, and each individual was classified as a current, former or never smoker. The library was made by 5' RACE. Preparation of each TCR library used approximately 3,200 ng of total RNA. For each sample, cDNA synthesis was carried out in eight separate reactions using SMARTScribe reverse transcriptase. During cDNA synthesis, unique molecular identifiers containing a 6-nucleotide sample barcode were introduced by template switching. Amplification of TCRalpha and TCRbeta cDNA involved two nested PCRs of roughly 16 and 10 cycles, and each PCR was followed by bead purification. Before amplification, the cDNA was treated with uracil DNA-glycosylase and purified using the QIAquick PCR purification kit. The second PCR added Illumina TruSeq-compatible adapters along with sample-specific barcodes. Library quality and concentration were checked on TapeStation and Qubit, and libraries were pooled at about 5 ng each. Sequencing of the pooled libraries was done on an Illumina HiSeq2500 single-index Rapid Run using custom sequencing primers and 2 x 100 bp reads. The paper's data handling went like this. PCR and sequencing errors were corrected by UMI-based consensus assembly using MiGEC version 1.2.6. V(D)J alignment, clonotype assembly and CDR3 extraction were performed with MiXCR version 2.1.1. Normalisation of gene usage, clonotype sharing and MAIT/NKT TCR abundance was achieved by analysing the top 1000, 10 000 and 20 000 clonotypes per sample. Diversity was computed as the inverse Simpson index with the vegan R package after downsampling to 27 000 UMIs. Paired Mann-Whitney U tests were applied to discordant twin pairs, with Benjamini-Hochberg correction for multiple testing. Following reprocessing of the reads by TCRdb, the data hold one row per CDR3 protein sequence and no DNA is available. V and J calls and clone size were set by TCRdb, not the authors. The sample's records list 350,000 to 550,000 distinct CDR3 sequences. The ten largest clonotypes hold 2% to 3% of the sample.

CDR1 and CDR2 are drawn from the germline V gene: SGHTA, FQGTGA. From cysteine to phenylalanine, the CDR3 is 15 amino acids long. The protein alone is recorded here. Overall study outcomes, separate from this receptor: A decrease in TCRbeta repertoire diversity, as measured by inverse Simpson index, was observed in IBD patients compared with their healthy co-twins. Concordant and discordant twins showed no difference in repertoire similarity, possibly because of limited statistical power. Differing immunosuppressive treatments among patients may have added background noise and inter-individual variability to the repertoires. The results gave no support for a single strong signal or clonotype linked to IBD. Compared with healthy twins, IBD patients had fewer clonotypes in common with other individuals, a difference most pronounced in patients showing signs of disease activity. The analysis was unable to tell apart different T cell subtypes.

Rearrangement joined TRBV7-3 to TRBJ2-3; the D call from TCRdb, TRBD1, cannot be confirmed without DNA. The origin of this receptor is a human donor with ulcerative colitis or Crohn's disease, or a healthy co-twin of an affected twin (not recorded which). Material: blood. The CDR3 sequence is CASSLGDTSTNTQYF.